This passage covers 6 T cell receptor beta chains from one sample sequenced in a study of T cell changes during pregnancy in multiple sclerosis. Repertoires were generated with immunoSEQ multiplex PCR, while TCRdb's copy carries only in-frame clones and drops some. The sample shows some 59,000 clones, roughly nine tenths of them seen only once. Here the sequenced sample was peripheral blood, taken in the first trimester of pregnancy. The receptors stem from a female donor with multiple sclerosis, enrolled in a pregnancy study.

The CDR3 DNA reads TGTGCCAGCAGTGCCACTAGCGGGAGCTACGAGCAGTACTTC. The encoded protein is CASSATSGSYEQYF. This chain links TRBV6-1 with TRBJ2-7, with TRBD2 identical over 11 bases. CDR1 and CDR2 from the germline V gene are MNHNS and SASEGT. CDR3 length: 14 residues. The V segment lost 4 bases and the J segment 3 bases; nucleotides outside the gene matches: 2.

The rearrangement links TRBV7-8 to TRBJ1-2; D gene ambiguous. Germline lookup yields CDR1 SGHVS and CDR2 FQNEAQ. CDR3 size: 18 residues. Trimming removed 5 bases from V and 7 bases from J, with 29 bases in between. The CDR3, as DNA: TGTGCCAGCAGCCCCATGATTGGAGGGAGGCCGGGCCGGGCTGGCTACACCTTC. Its translation is CASSPMIGGRPGRAGYTF.

About this clone: Relative to the germline gene, one junction end is altered; a read error may explain this. The chain is built from TRBV5-1 and TRBJ1-4, with D maybe TRBD1 (6 bases). Germline CDR1 SGHRS, CDR2 YFSETQ. This CDR3 contains 17 residues. This CDR3 is CASSLSAGAATNERLFF. Written as DNA, the CDR3 is TGCGCCAGCAGCTTGTCGGCAGGGGCTGCAACTAATGAAAGACTGTTTTTT.

This chain links TRBV9 with TRBJ2-5, with TRBD2 identical over 13 bases. Trimming removed 3 bases from V and 3 bases from J; junction bases left unmatched: 2. Germline-derived CDR1 and CDR2 are SGDLS and YYNGEE. The CDR3 runs to 15 residues. For the CDR3, the DNA is TGTGCCAGCAGCGCGGGGACTAGCGGGAAAGAGACCCAGTACTTC. It translates to CASSAGTSGKETQYF.

This chain connects TRBV25-1 to TRBJ2-7, with D possibly TRBD1 on 5 matching bases. V was cut by 6 bases and J by 2 bases, with 14 bases left in between. The CDR3 runs to 14 residues. Germline V gene data show CDR1 as MGHDK and CDR2 as SYGVNS. CDR3 in amino acids: CASSISAGPYEQYF. The CDR3 nucleotides read TGTGCCAGCAGCATATCAGCAGGGCCCTACGAGCAGTACTTC.

V gene TRBV7-9 combines with J gene TRBJ1-1; the D is unclear. The CDR3 has 13 amino acids. Trimming took off 1 base at V and 3 bases at J, with 6 bases between the two ends. The germline gives CDR1 SEHNR, CDR2 FQNEAQ (reference sequence). In DNA form, the CDR3 reads TGTGCCAGCAGCTTAGTGGCCGACACTGAAGCTTTCTTT. Translated: CASSLVADTEAFF.